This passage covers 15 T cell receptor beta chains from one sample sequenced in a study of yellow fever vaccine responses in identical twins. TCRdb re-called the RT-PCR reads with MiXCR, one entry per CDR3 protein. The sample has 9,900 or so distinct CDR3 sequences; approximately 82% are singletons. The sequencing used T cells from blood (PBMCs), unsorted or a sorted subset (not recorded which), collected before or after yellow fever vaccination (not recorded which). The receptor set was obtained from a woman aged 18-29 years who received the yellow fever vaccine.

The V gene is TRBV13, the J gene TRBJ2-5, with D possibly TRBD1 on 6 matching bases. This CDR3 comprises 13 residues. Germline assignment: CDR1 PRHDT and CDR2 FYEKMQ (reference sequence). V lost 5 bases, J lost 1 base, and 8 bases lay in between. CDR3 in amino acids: CASSQDSQETQYF. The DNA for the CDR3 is TGTGCCAGCAGCCAGGACAGCCAAGAGACCCAGTACTTC.

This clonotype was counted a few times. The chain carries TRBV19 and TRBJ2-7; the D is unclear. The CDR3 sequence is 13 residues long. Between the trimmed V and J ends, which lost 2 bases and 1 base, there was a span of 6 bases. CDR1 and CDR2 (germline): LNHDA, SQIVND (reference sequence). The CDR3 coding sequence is TGTGCCAGTAGTATAATGAGTTCCTACGAGCAGTACTTC. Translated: CASSIMSSYEQYF.

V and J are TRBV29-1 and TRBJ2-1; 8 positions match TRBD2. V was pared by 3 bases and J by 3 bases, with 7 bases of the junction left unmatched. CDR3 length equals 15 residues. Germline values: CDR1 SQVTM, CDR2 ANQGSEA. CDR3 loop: CSVDRSREVYNEQFF. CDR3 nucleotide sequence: TGCAGCGTTGATAGATCGCGGGAGGTCTACAATGAGCAGTTCTTC.

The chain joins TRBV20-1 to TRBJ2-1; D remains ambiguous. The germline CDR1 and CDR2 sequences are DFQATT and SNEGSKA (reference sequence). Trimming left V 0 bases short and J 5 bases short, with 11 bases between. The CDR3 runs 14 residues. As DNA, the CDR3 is TGCAGTGCTAGAGATCTGTCTACCCACAATGAGCAGTTCTTC. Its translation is CSARDLSTHNEQFF.

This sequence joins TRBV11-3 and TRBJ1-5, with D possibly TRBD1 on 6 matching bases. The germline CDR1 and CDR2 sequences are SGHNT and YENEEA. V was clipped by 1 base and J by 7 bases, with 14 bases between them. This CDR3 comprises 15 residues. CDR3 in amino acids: CASSLGGGRRQPQHF. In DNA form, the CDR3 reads TGTGCCAGCAGCTTAGGAGGGGGGCGCAGGCAGCCCCAGCATTTT.

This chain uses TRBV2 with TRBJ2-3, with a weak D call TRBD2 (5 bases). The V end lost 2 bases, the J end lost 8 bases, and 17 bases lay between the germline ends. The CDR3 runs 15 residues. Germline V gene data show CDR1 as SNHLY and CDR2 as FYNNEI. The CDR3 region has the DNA TGTGCCAGCAGTGAACTCGCCCTGAGAAGCGGTACGCAGTATTTT. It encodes CASSELALRSGTQYF.

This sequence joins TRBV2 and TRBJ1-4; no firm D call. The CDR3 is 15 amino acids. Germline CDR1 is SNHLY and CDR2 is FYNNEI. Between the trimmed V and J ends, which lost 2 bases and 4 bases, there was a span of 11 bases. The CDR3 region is CASSENGARNEKLFF. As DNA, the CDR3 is TGTGCCAGCAGTGAAAATGGAGCACGTAATGAAAAACTGTTTTTT.

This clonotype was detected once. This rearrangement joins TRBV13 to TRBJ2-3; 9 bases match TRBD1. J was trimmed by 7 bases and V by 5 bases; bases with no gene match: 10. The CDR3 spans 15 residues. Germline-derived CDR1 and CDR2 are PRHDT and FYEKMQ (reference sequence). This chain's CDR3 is CASSTGTGNLYTQYF. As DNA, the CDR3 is TGTGCCAGCAGCACCGGGACAGGGAATTTGTATACGCAGTATTTT.

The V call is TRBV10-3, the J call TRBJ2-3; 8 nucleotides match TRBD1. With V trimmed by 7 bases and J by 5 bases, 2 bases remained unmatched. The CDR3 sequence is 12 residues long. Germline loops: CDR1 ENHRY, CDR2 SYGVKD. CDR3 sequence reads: CAITTGGDTQYF. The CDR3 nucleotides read TGTGCCATCACCACAGGGGGAGATACGCAGTATTTT.

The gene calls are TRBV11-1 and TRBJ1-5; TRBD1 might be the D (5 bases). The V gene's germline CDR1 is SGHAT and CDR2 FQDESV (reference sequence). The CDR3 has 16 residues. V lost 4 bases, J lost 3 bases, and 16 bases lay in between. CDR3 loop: CASSSHGAGSNQPQHF. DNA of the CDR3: TGTGCCAGCAGCTCTCATGGGGCAGGGTCCAATCAGCCCCAGCATTTT.

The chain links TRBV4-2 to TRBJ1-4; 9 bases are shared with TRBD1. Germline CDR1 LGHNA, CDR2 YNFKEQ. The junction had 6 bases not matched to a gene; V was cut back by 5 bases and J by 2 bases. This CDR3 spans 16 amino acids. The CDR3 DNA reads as TGTGCCAGCAGCATAGGACAGGGGCAGACTAATGAAAAACTGTTTTTT. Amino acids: CASSIGQGQTNEKLFF.

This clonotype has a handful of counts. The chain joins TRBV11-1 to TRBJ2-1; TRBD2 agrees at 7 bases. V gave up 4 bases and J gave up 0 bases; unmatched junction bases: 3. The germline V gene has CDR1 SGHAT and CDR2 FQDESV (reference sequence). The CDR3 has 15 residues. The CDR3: CASSSSGSSYNEQFF. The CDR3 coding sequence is TGTGCCAGCAGCTCTAGCGGAAGCTCCTACAATGAGCAGTTCTTC.

Here the CDR3 DNA reads TGTGCCAGTAACCCAGTAGATGCAACAAACATTCAGTACTTC. Amino acid sequence: CASNPVDATNIQYF. The chain couples TRBV19 to TRBJ2-4; D unresolved. Trimming stripped 7 bases from V and 6 bases from J, with 16 bases between. Per the germline V gene, CDR1 is LNHDA and CDR2 is SQIVND (reference sequence). The CDR3 totals 14 residues. Full variable domain (rest looked up from reference TRBV19 and TRBJ2-4): DGGITQSPKYLFRKEGQNVTLSCEQNLNHDAMYWYRQDPGQGLRLIYYSQIVNDFQKGDIAEGYSVSREKKESFPLTVTSAQKNPTAFYLCASNPVDATNIQYFGAGTRLSVL.

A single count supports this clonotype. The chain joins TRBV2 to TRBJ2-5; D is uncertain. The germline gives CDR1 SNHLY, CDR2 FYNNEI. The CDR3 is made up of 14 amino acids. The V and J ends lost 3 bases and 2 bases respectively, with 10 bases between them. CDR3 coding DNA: TGTGCCAGCAGTGATTGGCAGCCACAAGAGACCCAGTACTTC. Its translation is CASSDWQPQETQYF.

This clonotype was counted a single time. The chain's CDR3 is CASSEMAGKTEAFF. The DNA for the CDR3 is TGCGCCAGCAGTGAGATGGCAGGGAAAACTGAAGCTTTCTTT. The chain is built from TRBV10-1 and TRBJ1-1; maybe TRBD1 (5 bases). CDR3 length: 14 amino acids. Germline lookup yields CDR1 WNHNN and CDR2 SYGVQD (reference sequence). Trimming took 2 bases from V and 5 from J, leaving 12 bases between them.